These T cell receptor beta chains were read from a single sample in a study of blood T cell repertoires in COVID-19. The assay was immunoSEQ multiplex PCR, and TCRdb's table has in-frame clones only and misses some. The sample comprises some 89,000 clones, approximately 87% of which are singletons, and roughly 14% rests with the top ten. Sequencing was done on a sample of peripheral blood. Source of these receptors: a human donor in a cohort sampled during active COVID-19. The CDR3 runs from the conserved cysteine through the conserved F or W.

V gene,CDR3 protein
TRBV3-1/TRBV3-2,CASSQDTRDYEQYF
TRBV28,CASSAQNYGYTF
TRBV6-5,CASSSFRGGPSYEQYF
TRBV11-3,CASSSKAGGPTDTQYF
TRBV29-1,CSAITGVNQPQHF
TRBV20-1,CSASGGGWVYGYTF
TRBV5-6,CASDDRVTSGRPHDEQFF
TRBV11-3,CASSYTGTEETQYF
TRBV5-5,CASSLTGSTDTQYF
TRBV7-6,CASSEGLPGTTDTQYF
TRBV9,CASSVDVGAPYEQYF
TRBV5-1,CASSLEPGVGNTGELFF
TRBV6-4,CASSEVTSGTQYF
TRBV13,CASSLGTGATDTQYF
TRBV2,CASRDTGGAQPQHF
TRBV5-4,CASSRYVESGNTIYF
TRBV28,CASSLVQNQPQHF
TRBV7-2,CASSLLGTANTGELFF
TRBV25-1,CATGTVGSTEAFF
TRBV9,CASSVAGSRGADTGELFF
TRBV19,CASSIWGNTNYGYTF
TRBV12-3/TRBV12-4,CASSLQGGQPQHF
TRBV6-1,CASSEALARGRDTQYF
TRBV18,CASSSGEGFTEAFF
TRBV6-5,CASSYSGQGLDTEAFF
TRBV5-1,CASSWGQMDTEAFF
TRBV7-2,CASSLDRATIYF
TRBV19,CASSIAGVLNTGELFF
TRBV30,CAWTDKGLSEQFF
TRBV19,CASSISGLGQGEQFF
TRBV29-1,CSAVDRGLSLEQYF
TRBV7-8,CASSLDRVNLPQHF
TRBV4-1,CASSRRGGGLAGGRAPNEQFF
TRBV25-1,CASSEYRVDEQFF
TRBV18,CASSPPGLAGAQETQYF
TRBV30,CAWSAPDEKLFF
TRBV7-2,CASSLAGTPTWGYTF
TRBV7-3,CARQPRTGPFYTF
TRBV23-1,CASSPPGQGALANYGYTF
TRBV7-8,CASSFSGGEQETQYF
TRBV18,CASSPPSVNTEAFF
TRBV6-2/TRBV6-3,CASSRRDSAYNEQFF
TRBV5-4,CASSLVIGIRDEQFF
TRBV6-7,CASSYLPDRGNQPQHF
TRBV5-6,CASSPGQGSYEQYF
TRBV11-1,CASRQAASAIAEQYF
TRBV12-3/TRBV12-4,CASTAGQETQYF
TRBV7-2,CASSSAGLAGLYEQYF
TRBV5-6,CASSFAGQNRGYTF
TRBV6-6,CASSTGHTNTEAFF
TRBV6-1,CASSGGLSDRYREKLFF
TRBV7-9,CASSHMKTLAGGMETQYF
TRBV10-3,CAISVNSNEQFF
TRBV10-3,CAISESNAGQGANTIYF
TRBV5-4,CASARRGQGGETQYF
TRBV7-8,CASLRGEGTEAFF
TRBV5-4,CASTLAGRDTGELFF
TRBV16,CASSPGTDTQYF
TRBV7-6,CASSLGSPSSYNEQFF